The 27 T cell receptor beta chains presented below share a single source sample, sequenced in a study of PD-1 blockade in classical Hodgkin lymphoma. Profiling relied on immunoSEQ multiplex PCR, and the TCRdb table lists in-frame clones only, not all of them. The sample holds about 6,900 clones; 80% to 90% are singletons and the top ten take about 40%. The sample's time point: cycle 4 day 1 (C4D1), after six to seven weeks of nivolumab. After autologous stem cell transplantation all patients relapsed, and prior brentuximab vedotin exposure differed between cohorts. The specimen was peripheral blood mononuclear cells (PBMCs), collected before the fourth cycle of nivolumab. The origin of the receptors is a human donor with classical Hodgkin lymphoma.

The chain carries TRBV18 and TRBJ2-7; D is perhaps TRBD1 or TRBD2 (5 bases each). V dropped 2 bases and J dropped 9 bases, with 29 bases sitting between them. CDR1 is KGHSH and CDR2 is LQKENI in the germline V gene. There are 18 residues in the CDR3. The CDR3 nucleotides read TGTGCCAGCTCACCATCCCCCCGGCAGGGACGCGTCACAGAAGGGCAGTACGTC. Its translation is CASSPSPRQGRVTEGQYV.

This clone came up a few times. The chain employs TRBV30 and TRBJ1-5; a possible D gene is TRBD1 (6 bases). Per the germline V gene, CDR1 is GTSNPN and CDR2 is SVGIG (reference sequence). Trimming removed 2 bases from V and 2 bases from J, with 13 bases in between. This CDR3 region has 15 residues. The CDR3 reads CAWSTGTQGNQPQHF. For the CDR3, the DNA is TGTGCCTGGAGTACCGGGACACAGGGCAATCAGCCCCAGCATTTT.

As for this clone: A read error may produce the germline difference seen at one junction end. The rearrangement joins TRBV15 to TRBJ1-3; D is perhaps TRBD1 (5 bases). Per the germline V gene, CDR1 is LNHNV and CDR2 is YYDKDF (reference sequence). The CDR3 sequence is 16 residues long. The CDR3 nucleotides are TGTGCCACCAGCAGAGATATGAGGGGCTCTGGAAACATCATATATTTT. Amino acids: CATSRDMRGSGNIIYF.

The genes are TRBV6-1 and TRBJ2-5; 8 bases agree with TRBD1. Germline loops: CDR1 MNHNS, CDR2 SASEGT. Trimming at V came to 4 bases and at J to 5 bases, leaving 0 bases not matched to a gene. The CDR3 sequence is 12 residues long. CDR3 sequence reads: CASSGDRETQYF. For the CDR3, the DNA is TGTGCCAGCAGTGGGGACAGGGAGACCCAGTACTTC.

The chain uses TRBV4-1 and TRBJ2-1; 11 nucleotides match TRBD2. The CDR3 loop spans 20 amino acids. Losses at the gene ends were 0 bases for V and 0 bases for J; bases not matched to a gene: 10. Germline lookup yields CDR1 MGHRA and CDR2 YSYEKL. Written as DNA, the CDR3 is TGCGCCAGCAGCCAAGAAACTGCTAGCGGGAGGCGGAGCTCCTACAATGAGCAGTTCTTC. Translated: CASSQETASGRRSSYNEQFF.

V gene TRBV7-9 combines with J gene TRBJ1-2, with TRBD1 identical over 7 bases. The junction had 13 bases not matched to a gene; V was cut back by 5 bases and J by 7 bases. Germline V gives CDR1 SEHNR, CDR2 FQNEAQ (reference sequence). This CDR3 comprises 15 residues. The CDR3, as DNA: TGTGCCAGCAGCAGGACAGGCGAGGGGGTTTCTGGCTACACCTTC. Its protein is CASSRTGEGVSGYTF.

V and J are TRBV19 and TRBJ1-2; the D is unclear. The CDR3 has 14 amino acids. V was clipped by 4 bases and J by 8 bases, with 17 bases between them. Germline CDR1 reads LNHDA; CDR2 reads SQIVND (reference sequence). CDR3 residues: CASSTWVGYGGYTF. The CDR3 DNA sequence: TGTGCCAGTAGTACCTGGGTGGGGTATGGAGGCTACACCTTC.

The chain employs TRBV11-2 and TRBJ2-5, with 9 bases lining up with TRBD2. Looked up from germline, CDR1 is SGHAT and CDR2 is FQNNGV. This CDR3 is 19 amino acids long. Trimming at V came to 4 bases and at J to 3 bases, leaving 18 bases not matched to a gene. The CDR3 sequence: CASSYPLGRREGQEETQYF. The CDR3 nucleotides read TGTGCCAGCAGCTACCCCCTTGGAAGGCGGGAGGGCCAAGAAGAGACCCAGTACTTC.

The rearrangement links TRBV28 to TRBJ2-1; 10 nucleotides agree with TRBD1. V lost 7 bases and J lost 4; bases outside the gene matches: 10. The CDR3 is 16 residues long. CDR1 and CDR2 (germline): MDHEN, SYDVKM. In DNA, the CDR3 is TGTGCCAGCAAGGCCATGACGGGACAGGGGTACAATGAGCAGTTCTTC. The encoded protein is CASKAMTGQGYNEQFF.

This clone has a single count. The rearrangement joins TRBV5-1 to TRBJ2-2; the D gene is possibly TRBD1 (5 bases). Trimming took 0 bases from V and 0 from J, leaving 6 bases between them. The CDR3 extends over 15 amino acids. Germline-derived CDR1 and CDR2 are SGHRS and YFSETQ. CDR3 sequence reads: CASSLGTTNTGELFF. In DNA form, the CDR3 reads TGCGCCAGCAGCTTGGGGACAACGAACACCGGGGAGCTGTTTTTT.

J is TRBJ2-7 and V is TRBV5-4; a weak D match, TRBD1 (5 bases). Germline V gives CDR1 SGHNT, CDR2 YYREEE (reference sequence). The CDR3 is 13 amino acids. V was clipped by 1 base and J by 2 bases, with 7 bases between them. The CDR3 reads CASSLKGTYEQYV. CDR3 DNA sequence: TGTGCCAGCAGCTTGAAGGGGACCTACGAGCAGTACGTC.

The chain is built from TRBV9 and TRBJ2-5, with TRBD2 identical over 7 bases. The CDR3 consists of 12 residues. The V and J ends lost 2 bases and 8 bases, in that order; junction bases with no gene match: 3. Germline loops: CDR1 SGDLS, CDR2 YYNGEE. The CDR3 reads CASSVGEGTQYF. The CDR3 DNA follows: TGTGCCAGCAGCGTGGGGGAGGGAACCCAGTACTTC.

V and J are TRBV18 and TRBJ1-1; perhaps TRBD1 as D (6 bases). This CDR3 spans 15 amino acids. Deletions cut 0 bases from V and 3 bases from J, with 11 bases between. Looked up from germline, CDR1 is KGHSH and CDR2 is LQKENI. The CDR3 loop is CASSPPRTAHTEAFF. The DNA of the CDR3 is TGTGCCAGCTCACCACCTCGGACAGCGCACACTGAAGCTTTCTTT.

The V and J genes are TRBV27 and TRBJ2-2; TRBD2 matches at 9 bases. The CDR3 extends over 15 amino acids. The V gene end was trimmed by 6 bases and the J gene end by 2 bases; junction bases not matched to a gene: 4. CDR1 is MNHEY and CDR2 is SMNVEV in the germline V gene (reference sequence). The CDR3 coding sequence is TGTGCCAGCAGAGGGGGACTAGCAAACACCGGGGAGCTGTTTTTT. It encodes CASRGGLANTGELFF.

This clone is a singleton in its sample. DNA for the CDR3: TGTGCCACCATGGTCCCCTACGAGCAGTACGTC. This gives the protein CATMVPYEQYV. The chain has TRBV10-3 and TRBJ2-7; D uncertain. CDR1 and CDR2 from the germline V gene are ENHRY and SYGVKD. This CDR3 has 11 residues. V gave up 10 bases and J gave up 2 bases, with 9 bases separating them.

This clone appeared once. V and J are TRBV5-8 and TRBJ1-3; D is ambiguous. V was trimmed by 1 base and J by 4 bases, leaving 9 bases between them. The CDR3 is 14 residues long. Germline loops: CDR1 SGHTS, CDR2 YDEGEE. CDR3 nucleotides: TGTGCCAGCAGCTTGCACCCAGTGGGAAACACCATATATTTT. Translating gives CASSLHPVGNTIYF.

This rearrangement joins TRBV4-1 to TRBJ1-1, with 8 bases lining up with TRBD1. J was trimmed by 4 bases and V by 2 bases; bases with no gene match: 6. Per the germline V gene, CDR1 is MGHRA and CDR2 is YSYEKL. The CDR3 sequence is 15 residues long. CDR3 DNA sequence: TGCGCCAGCAGCCAACGAGGGACAGGCGCCACTGAAGCTTTCTTT. The encoded protein is CASSQRGTGATEAFF.

The rearrangement joins TRBV10-2 to TRBJ2-7; 11 bases are shared with TRBD1. With V trimmed by 6 bases and J by 2 bases, 6 bases remained unmatched. CDR1 WSHSY and CDR2 SAAADI come from the germline V gene. The CDR3 sequence is 15 residues long. The CDR3 DNA sequence: TGCGCCAGCAGACCGGGACAGGGGGGCCCCTACGAGCAGTACGTC. Residues: CASRPGQGGPYEQYV.

J is TRBJ1-2 and V is TRBV6-6; 9 positions agree with TRBD1. The CDR3 has 15 amino acids. Germline-derived CDR1 and CDR2 are MNHNY and SVGAGI (reference sequence). V was pared by 2 bases and J by 4 bases, with 5 bases of the junction left unmatched. In nucleotides, the CDR3 is TGTGCCAGCAGTTACGGGACAGGGCCGAGCTATGGCTACACCTTC. This sequence encodes CASSYGTGPSYGYTF.

The V call is TRBV29-1, the J call TRBJ1-1; D ambiguous. This CDR3 comprises 16 residues. CDR1 and CDR2 from the germline V gene are SQVTM and ANQGSEA. V was shortened by 8 bases and J by 1 base, with 23 bases between the two germline ends. DNA of the CDR3: TGCAGCAGAAACCAACGAGAGAAGATCCAGAACACTGAAGCTTTCTTT. This translates into CSRNQREKIQNTEAFF.

The chain has TRBV7-4 and TRBJ2-3; D uncertain. The germline V and J ends were trimmed by 5 bases and 3 bases, with 12 bases remaining between them. There are 14 residues in the CDR3. Germline-derived CDR1 and CDR2 are SGHVT and SQSDAQ. The CDR3 here is CASSERWATDTQYF. Here the CDR3 DNA reads TGTGCCAGCAGCGAACGGTGGGCGACAGATACGCAGTATTTT.

The chain is built from TRBV11-2 and TRBJ2-5, with D possibly being TRBD2 (7 bases). The germline V gene encodes CDR1 SGHAT and CDR2 FQNNGV. The V gene lost 6 bases and the J gene lost 4 bases, with 24 bases spanning the gap. The CDR3 has 17 residues. The CDR3 DNA follows: TGTGCCAGCAGATATGCCCCCGCGAGGAGGGGGGGAGAGACCCAGTACTTC. Amino acid sequence: CASRYAPARRGGETQYF.

This clone was seen more than once but under ten times. This sequence joins TRBV19 and TRBJ1-5; perhaps TRBD1 as D (6 bases). From germline, CDR1 is LNHDA and CDR2 SQIVND (reference sequence). V was shortened by 7 bases and J by 2 bases, with 18 bases between the two germline ends. The CDR3 has 16 residues. This CDR3 reads CASMGGGALGNQPQHF. CDR3 in DNA: TGTGCCAGTATGGGAGGGGGGGCCTTGGGCAATCAGCCCCAGCATTTT.

This chain joins TRBV7-2 and TRBJ1-5; 7 bases align to TRBD1. V gave up 5 bases and J gave up 3 bases; unmatched junction bases: 7. Germline-derived CDR1 and CDR2 are SGHTA and FQGNSA. The CDR3 loop spans 15 amino acids. The CDR3 is CASSPRTGNNQPQHF. Written as DNA, the CDR3 is TGTGCCAGCAGCCCACGGACAGGAAACAATCAGCCCCAGCATTTT.

The rearrangement uses TRBV5-1 and TRBJ1-2, with D unresolved. V was pared by 2 bases and J by 2 bases, with 7 bases between. Germline V CDR1 and CDR2: SGHRS, YFSETQ. The CDR3 sequence is 13 residues long. The CDR3 DNA reads as TGCGCCAGCAGCTTCGCGGAGAACTATGGCTACACCTTC. Translated: CASSFAENYGYTF.

This rearrangement joins TRBV7-8 to TRBJ2-1; unclear D gene. The CDR3 extends over 13 amino acids. Trimming cost V 5 bases and J 2 bases, with 7 bases left between them. Germline V CDR1 and CDR2: SGHVS, FQNEAQ. In nucleotides, the CDR3 is TGTGCCAGCAGCCCTTACACCTACAATGAGCAGTTCTTC. This encodes CASSPYTYNEQFF.

The chain uses TRBV5-1 and TRBJ1-4, with unresolved D. The length of the CDR3 is 14 residues. With 5 bases removed from V and 4 bases from J, the gap between germline ends came to 12 bases. Germline lookup yields CDR1 SGHRS and CDR2 YFSETQ. The CDR3 here is CASRPRTDNEKLFF. The DNA for the CDR3 is TGCGCCAGCAGGCCTCGGACGGATAATGAAAAACTGTTTTTT.